This TCR beta chain was captured by sequencing in a study of cytomegalovirus exposure and HLA in healthy donors. Study outcomes and limitations: Sequencing likely caused a cluster of highly shared sequence variants. Cytomegalovirus-associated status was assigned to 164 TCR beta chains.

The donors were healthy bone marrow donors. Primers included in the PCR were 60 Vbeta and 13 Jbeta primers. Produced via immunoSEQ multiplex PCR; TCRdb's table is partial and in-frame only. The table records tens of thousands of clones, 60% to 80% of them present only once. Concerning this clone itself: Its antigen is still unknown.

Germline V gives CDR1 MNHEY, CDR2 SVGAGI. V was pared by 8 bases and J by 6 bases, with 21 bases between. The CDR3 has 15 residues. The V gene is TRBV6-5, the J gene TRBJ2-3, with a possible D match to TRBD2 (6 bases). Sample: PBMCs. The clonotype originates from a middle-aged woman in good health and CMV-seropositive. The CDR3 DNA follows: TGTGCCAGCGCCACGTCGGGGGTTCGGAGGGATACGCAGTATTTT. Protein: CASATSGVRRDTQYF.